The 8 T cell receptor beta chains below were found in one sample sequenced in a study of PD-1 blockade in classical Hodgkin lymphoma. Assay used: immunoSEQ multiplex PCR; TCRdb lists only in-frame clones, some missing. The repertoire has approximately 18,000 clones, 82% of them found once; the top ten carry 27%. All the patients suffered relapse after autologous stem cell transplantation, and brentuximab vedotin exposure differed. Specimen: peripheral blood mononuclear cells (PBMCs), collected before the second cycle of nivolumab. These receptors all stem from a human donor with classical Hodgkin lymphoma.

This clone has only a few counts. CDR3 bases: TGTGCCAGCTCACCCGAGCAGCCCTATGGCTACACCTTC. Protein: CASSPEQPYGYTF. The rearrangement links TRBV18 to TRBJ1-2; no clear D. The length of the CDR3 is 13 residues. Germline V gene sequence: CDR1 KGHSH, CDR2 LQKENI. V was trimmed by 3 bases and J by 4 bases, leaving 9 bases between them.

This chain connects TRBV28 to TRBJ1-2, with 10 bases identical to TRBD1. Trimming cost V 1 base and J 6 bases; bases outside gene matches: 5. CDR3 length equals 15 residues. From germline, CDR1 is MDHEN and CDR2 SYDVKM. The CDR3 nucleotides read TGTGCCAGCAGTTTATTCCGGACAGGGGGGAATGGCTACACCTTC. Its translation: CASSLFRTGGNGYTF.

The chain has TRBV11-2 and TRBJ1-1; D is unresolved. The CDR3 runs to 15 residues. Per germline, CDR1 SGHAT and CDR2 FQNNGV. Between the trimmed V and J ends, which lost 0 bases and 1 base, there was a span of 9 bases. The CDR3: CASSLDWAQNTEAFF. The CDR3 DNA follows: TGTGCCAGCAGCTTAGATTGGGCCCAGAACACTGAAGCTTTCTTT.

V is TRBV7-9 and J is TRBJ2-2, with unresolved D. The CDR3 is 17 amino acids. Germline CDR1 reads SEHNR; CDR2 reads FQNEAQ (reference sequence). V was shortened by 1 base and J by 3 bases, with 15 bases between the two germline ends. The CDR3: CASSLVDGPGYTGELFF. The CDR3 DNA follows: TGTGCCAGCAGCTTAGTTGATGGCCCCGGGTACACCGGGGAGCTGTTTTTT.

The CDR3 here is CASRWGRGGTDTQYF. The CDR3 nucleotides are TGTGCCAGCAGATGGGGGCGAGGGGGCACAGATACGCAGTATTTT. This sequence joins TRBV28 and TRBJ2-3; D is perhaps TRBD1 (6 bases). The CDR3 consists of 15 residues. The V gene's germline CDR1 is MDHEN and CDR2 SYDVKM. Trimming removed 6 bases from V and 1 base from J, with 14 bases in between.

V is TRBV10-2 and J is TRBJ2-7; D remains unclear. Germline assignment: CDR1 WSHSY and CDR2 SAAADI. The CDR3 has 14 amino acids. The V gene lost 5 bases and the J gene lost 1 base, with 12 bases spanning the gap. The CDR3 nucleotides are TGCGCCAGCAGTATATTGGCAGCTTCCTACGAGCAGTACTTC. As protein: CASSILAASYEQYF.

This chain uses TRBV19 with TRBJ1-2; TRBD1 is a possible D gene (6 bases). The V gene lost 2 bases and the J gene lost 8 bases, with 18 bases spanning the gap. Germline V lookup: CDR1 LNHDA, CDR2 SQIVND (reference sequence). This CDR3 comprises 15 residues. The CDR3 sequence is CASSISPPGGRGYTF. The CDR3 DNA follows: TGTGCCAGTAGTATAAGTCCCCCCGGGGGCCGGGGCTACACCTTC.

The chain employs TRBV11-2 and TRBJ2-2, with 12 nucleotides matching TRBD2. CDR3 length: 16 amino acids. The J segment lost 1 base and the V segment lost 11 bases, leaving 8 bases of the junction unmatched. Germline V gene sequence: CDR1 SGHAT, CDR2 FQNNGV. CDR3 nucleotide sequence: TGTGCCGGAAGATCGGGACTAGCGGGGAACACCGGGGAGCTGTTTTTT. The encoded protein is CAGRSGLAGNTGELFF.